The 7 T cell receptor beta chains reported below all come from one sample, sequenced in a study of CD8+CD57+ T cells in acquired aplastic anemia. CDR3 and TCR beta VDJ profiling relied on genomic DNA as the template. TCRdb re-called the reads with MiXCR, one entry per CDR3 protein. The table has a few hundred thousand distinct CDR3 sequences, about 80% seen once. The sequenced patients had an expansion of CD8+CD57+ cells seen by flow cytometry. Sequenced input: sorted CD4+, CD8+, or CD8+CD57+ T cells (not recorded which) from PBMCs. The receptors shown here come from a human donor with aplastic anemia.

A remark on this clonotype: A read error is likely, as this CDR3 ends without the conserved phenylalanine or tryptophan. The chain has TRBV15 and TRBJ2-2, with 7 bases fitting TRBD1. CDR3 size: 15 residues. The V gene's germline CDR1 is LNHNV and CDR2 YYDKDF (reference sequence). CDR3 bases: TGTGCCAACAGCGACCGGACAGGGAACACCGGGGAGCTGTTTGTG. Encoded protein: CANSDRTGNTGELFV.

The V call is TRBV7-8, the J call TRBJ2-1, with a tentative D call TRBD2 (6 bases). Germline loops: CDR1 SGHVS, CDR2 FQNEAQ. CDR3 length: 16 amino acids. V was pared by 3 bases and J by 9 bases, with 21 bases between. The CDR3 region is CASSFQRNGGGLEQFF. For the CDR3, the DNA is TGTGCCAGCAGCTTTCAAAGAAACGGGGGAGGCCTTGAGCAGTTCTTC. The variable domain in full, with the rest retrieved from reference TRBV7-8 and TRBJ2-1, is GAGVSQSPRYKVAKRGQDVALRCDPISGHVSLFWYQQALGQGPEFLTYFQNEAQLDKSGLPSDRFFAERPEGSVSTLKIQRTQQEDSAVYLCASSFQRNGGGLEQFFGPGTRLTVL.

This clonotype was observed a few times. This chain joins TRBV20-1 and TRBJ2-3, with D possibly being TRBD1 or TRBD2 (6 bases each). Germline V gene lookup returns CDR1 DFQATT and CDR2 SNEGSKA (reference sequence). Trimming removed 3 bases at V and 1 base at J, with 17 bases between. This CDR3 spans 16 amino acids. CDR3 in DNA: TGCAGTGCTAGTCCCCGGTCTGGGGGGCGCACAGATACGCAGTATTTT. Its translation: CSASPRSGGRTDTQYF.

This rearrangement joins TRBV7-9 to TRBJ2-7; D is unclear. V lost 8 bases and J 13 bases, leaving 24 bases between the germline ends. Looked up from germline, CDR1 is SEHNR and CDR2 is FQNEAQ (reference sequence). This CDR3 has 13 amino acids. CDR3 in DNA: TGTGCCAGCGCCTTTACGGGCATCCACGCGCTCTACGTC. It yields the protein CASAFTGIHALYV.

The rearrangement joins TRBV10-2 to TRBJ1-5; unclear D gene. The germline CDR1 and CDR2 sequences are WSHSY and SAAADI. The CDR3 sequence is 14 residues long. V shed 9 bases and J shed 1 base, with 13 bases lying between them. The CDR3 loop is CASSDLRSNQPQHF. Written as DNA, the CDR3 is TGCGCCAGTTCGGACTTGAGGAGCAATCAGCCCCAGCATTTT.

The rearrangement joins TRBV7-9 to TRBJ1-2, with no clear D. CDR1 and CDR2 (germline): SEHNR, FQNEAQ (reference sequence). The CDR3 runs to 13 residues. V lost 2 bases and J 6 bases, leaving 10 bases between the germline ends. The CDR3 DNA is TGTGCCAGCAGCTTAATCAGGTTGGATGGCTACACCTTC. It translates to CASSLIRLDGYTF.

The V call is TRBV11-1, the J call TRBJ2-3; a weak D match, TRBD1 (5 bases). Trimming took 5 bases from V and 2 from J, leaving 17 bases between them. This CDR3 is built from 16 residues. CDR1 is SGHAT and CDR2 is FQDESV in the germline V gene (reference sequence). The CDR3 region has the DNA TGTGCCAGCAGCCCCGATACAGGAGATCACACAGATACGCAGTATTTT. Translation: CASSPDTGDHTDTQYF.